This T cell receptor (beta chain) was recorded in a study of blood T cell repertoires in COVID-19. Study-wide background: Sources were T cells, B-cell-depleted T cells, or PBMCs; the material itself was cDNA or gDNA.

Sequencing used immunoSEQ multiplex PCR; TCRdb keeps in-frame clones, though not all of them. The repertoire consists of under 400,000 clones, with just over 85% occurring once and the leading ten covering roughly 4.2%. Participant ages covered about 18 to 89 years across 25 or so US areas. CDR3 length: 13 amino acids. V lost 3 bases and J lost 6, with 6 bases in between. CDR1 MNHEY and CDR2 SMNVEV come from the germline V gene (reference sequence). Sequencing used PBMCs or T cells enriched from blood (not recorded which). The rearrangement links TRBV27 to TRBJ1-6; D gene ambiguous. The sequence was collected from a middle-aged woman with acute COVID-19. CDR3 coding DNA: TGTGCCAGCAGTTTCCGACTTAATTCACCCCTCCACTTT. It translates to CASSFRLNSPLHF.